This T cell receptor (beta chain) was recovered during a study of blood T cell repertoires in COVID-19. The repertoire was sequenced with immunoSEQ multiplex PCR; TCRdb's copy has only in-frame clones and lacks some. The data show some 180,000 clones, around 87% seen once. Sequenced: PBMCs or T cells enriched from blood (not recorded which). This receptor was taken from a woman aged 40 to 50 in a cohort exposed to, infected with or recovered from COVID-19 (not recorded which).

The DNA of the CDR3 is TGTGCCAGCACTATAGGACAGTATTCACCCCTCCACTTT. As protein: CASTIGQYSPLHF. V gene TRBV2 combines with J gene TRBJ1-6; a possible D gene is TRBD1 (6 bases). Germline CDR1 and CDR2: SNHLY and FYNNEI. There are 13 residues in the CDR3. Deletions cut 7 bases from V and 8 bases from J, with 12 bases between.